This T cell receptor beta chain was recovered during a study of response to subunit inactivated influenza vaccine. Trimming took off 2 bases at V and 0 bases at J, with 8 bases between the two ends. There are 16 residues in the CDR3. Per the germline V gene, CDR1 is KGHSH and CDR2 is LQKENI. TCRdb re-called the RT-PCR reads through MiXCR, storing one row per CDR3 protein. This table holds around 570,000 distinct CDR3 sequences, around 8% found once. V usage is TRBV18 and J usage is TRBJ2-6; no reliable D call. The receptor was isolated from a man between 50 and 69 years old who received an inactivated influenza vaccine. The specimen comprised PBMCs from blood, sampled less than 30 months after vaccination. The CDR3 DNA is TGTGCCAGCTCACCAATGCGGAGCTCTGGGGCCAACGTCCTGACTTTC. It yields the protein CASSPMRSSGANVLTF. The variable domain in full, completed from reference TRBV18 and TRBJ2-6, reads NAGVMQNPRHLVRRRGQEARLRCSPMKGHSHVYWYRQLPEEGLKFMVYLQKENIIDESGMPKERFSAEFPKEGPSILRIQQVVRGDSAAYFCASSPMRSSGANVLTFGAGSRLTVL.